This T cell receptor beta chain was retrieved from a study of tumor-infiltrating lymphocytes in localized non-small cell lung cancer. Study as a whole: Patients included smokers and never-smokers with various histologies, some sampled after neoadjuvant chemotherapy. Tumor tissue and non-adjacent uninvolved lung came from each patient.

About this clone: Its matching antigen is unknown.

Findings and caveats of the study: Not all patients were TCR sequenced, owing to tissue quantity. Higher tumor T cell infiltration than in uninvolved lung was supported by TCRbeta sequencing.

Clones were sequenced by immunoSEQ multiplex PCR, and TCRdb holds only the in-frame ones, with some missing. Of about 9,200 clones listed, approximately 60% are singletons. The material sequenced was uninvolved lung tissue not adjacent to the tumor. This clonotype was sampled from a human donor with non-small cell lung cancer.

The CDR3 bases are TGTGCCAGCAGCGCACAGGGGGCAAGCTCCTACGAGCAGTACTTC. It codes for CASSAQGASSYEQYF. This rearrangement joins TRBV5-5 to TRBJ2-7; TRBD1 aligns across 9 bases. The germline CDR1 and CDR2 sequences are SGHKS and YYEKEE (reference sequence). The CDR3 consists of 15 residues. The V segment lost 4 bases and the J segment 0 bases; nucleotides outside the gene matches: 5.